This TCR beta chain was sequenced in a study of CD8 T cells in Susac syndrome. In the study overall: Patients with Susac syndrome had blood drawn and were at that point therapy-naive, on corticosteroids, or on intravenous immunoglobulin alone. Whole-study findings and limits: The study's TCR sequencing and HLA analysis drew on a certain number of individuals. That number was acknowledged as relatively small.

About this clonotype itself: Its antigen remains unknown.

After extraction with the RNeasy kit, roughly 0.45 to 1 ug of the RNA was reverse transcribed using random hexamers. MiXCR, run by TCRdb on the immunoSEQ multiplex PCR reads, gives a single entry per CDR3 protein. The sample carries over 150,000 distinct CDR3 sequences, about 96% recorded once. CDR3 length equals 12 residues. In germline, CDR1 is SEHNR, CDR2 FQNEAQ (reference sequence). V was clipped by 5 bases and J by 7 bases, with 9 bases between them. Under recently defined diagnostic criteria, the patients with Susac syndrome qualified as having definite or probable disease. This clonotype was obtained from a human donor with Susac syndrome. V usage is TRBV7-9 and J usage is TRBJ1-3; D is uncertain. Specimen: CD4+ T cells from PBMCs. This chain's CDR3 is CASSPERNTIYF. In DNA, the CDR3 is TGTGCCAGCAGCCCGGAGAGGAACACCATATATTTT.